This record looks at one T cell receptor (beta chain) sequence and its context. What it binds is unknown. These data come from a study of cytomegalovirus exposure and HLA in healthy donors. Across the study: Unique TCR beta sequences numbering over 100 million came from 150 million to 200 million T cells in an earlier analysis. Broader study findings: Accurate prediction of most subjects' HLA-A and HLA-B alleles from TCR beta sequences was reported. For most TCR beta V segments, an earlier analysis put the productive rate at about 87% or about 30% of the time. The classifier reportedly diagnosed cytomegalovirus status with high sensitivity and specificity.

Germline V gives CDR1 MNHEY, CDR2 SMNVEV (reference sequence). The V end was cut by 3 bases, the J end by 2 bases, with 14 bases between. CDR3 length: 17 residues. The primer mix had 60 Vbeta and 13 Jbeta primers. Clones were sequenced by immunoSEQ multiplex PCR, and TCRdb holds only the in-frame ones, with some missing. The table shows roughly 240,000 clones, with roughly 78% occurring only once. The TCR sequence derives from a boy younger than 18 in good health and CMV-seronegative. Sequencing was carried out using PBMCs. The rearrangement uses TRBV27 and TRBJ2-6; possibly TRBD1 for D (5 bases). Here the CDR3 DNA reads TGTGCCAGCAGTTTGCGGCAGGGTGGCCCTGGGGCCAACGTCCTGACTTTC. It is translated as CASSLRQGGPGANVLTF.